This record concerns one T cell receptor beta chain sequence. Its antigen is not identified. Healthy bone marrow donors supplied every sample. This sample was taken from a study of cytomegalovirus exposure and HLA in healthy donors. Study-wide background: The study placed roughly four fifths of its approximately 360 genotyped donors in the Caucasian-associated ancestry cluster.

J gave up 7 bases and V 4 bases, and 7 bases lay outside the gene matches. The germline gives CDR1 SEHNR, CDR2 FQNEAQ (reference sequence). This CDR3 spans 14 amino acids. General study results and limits: It has been reported that TCR beta sequences accurately predicted the HLA-A and HLA-B alleles of most subjects.

13 Jbeta primers and 60 Vbeta primers were used for the PCR. Generated by immunoSEQ multiplex PCR, the TCRdb table keeps only in-frame clones and is missing some. The sample includes over 200,000 clones, over 70% of them seen just once. The chain combines TRBV7-9 with TRBJ1-5; TRBD1 agrees at 7 bases. The sequence was collected from an older woman in good health and CMV-seropositive. Input material: PBMCs. This chain's CDR3 is CASSSGQVTQPQHF. CDR3 DNA: TGTGCCAGCAGCTCTGGACAGGTCACACAGCCCCAGCATTTT.